Listed below are T cell receptor beta chains from one sample, sequenced in a study of PD-L1 blockade in urothelial cancer. TCRdb keeps only in-frame clones here, not all; method: immunoSEQ multiplex PCR. The table includes 80,000 to 90,000 clones, over 75% detected once. The specimen was PBMCs, collected around atezolizumab (anti-PD-L1) treatment. The receptor set was obtained from a man aged 60-69 years with urothelial cancer. Each CDR3 is given with its conserved first and last residue. A D gene is named only where the DNA matches it firmly. Clone sizes are given selectively: once, few, many, or a class where the clone is expanded.

>TRBJ2-3|.|TRBV5-8|TRBD2
TGTGCCAGCAGCTCAATAGCGGGAGAGTTCACAGATACGCAGTATTTT
CASSSIAGEFTDTQYF
>TRBJ2-7|once|TRBV4-3|TRBD2
TGCGCCAGCAGCCAAGTCGCCGGGGGGGGGAGCTCCTACGAGCAGTACTTC
CASSQVAGGGSSYEQYF
>TRBJ1-1|.|TRBV10-3|.
TGTGCCACCCAGGGACATACGAACACTGAAGCTTTCTTT
CATQGHTNTEAFF
>TRBJ2-4|.|TRBV7-3|.
TGTGCCAGCAGCTTACGAGGGCTCCCGAGGGACATTCAGTACTTC
CASSLRGLPRDIQYF
>TRBJ2-7|.|TRBV7-8|.
TGTGCCAGCAGCTCGAACCGGGAATACGAGCAGTACTTC
CASSSNREYEQYF
>TRBJ1-2|.|TRBV19|.
TGTGCCAGTAGTATTTTGGGCACGACCTATGGCTACACCTTC
CASSILGTTYGYTF
>TRBJ2-5|.|TRBV9|.
TGTGCCAGCAGCCTACAGGGATTTCAAGAGACCCAGTACTTC
CASSLQGFQETQYF
>TRBJ2-3|.|TRBV5-4|TRBD2
TGTGCCAGCAGCGCCCGGACTAGCGGGACTAGCACAGATACGCAGTATTTT
CASSARTSGTSTDTQYF
>TRBJ2-5|.|TRBV12-5|TRBD1
TGTGCTAGTGGACCAGGGGGAGAGACCCAGTACTTC
CASGPGGETQYF
>TRBJ1-3|once|TRBV5-1|.
TGCGCCAGCAGCTTGGATACGGGAGGAAACACCATATATTTT
CASSLDTGGNTIYF
>TRBJ2-5|once|TRBV6-5|TRBD1
TGTGCCAGCAGTAAATCCAGGACAGGGCGAGAGACCCAGTACTTC
CASSKSRTGRETQYF
>TRBJ2-1|.|TRBV5-1|.
TGCGCCAGCAGCTTGGGGACGGGAGTAGGATATGATGAGCAGTTCTTC
CASSLGTGVGYDEQFF
>TRBJ1-2|once|TRBV14|.
TGTGCCAGCAGCCAAGATCGGGGTCTGGCCTATGGCTACACCTTC
CASSQDRGLAYGYTF
>TRBJ2-2|.|TRBV7-3|.
TGTGCCAGCAGCCCCCTGAGCTCCACCGGGGAGCTGTTTTTT
CASSPLSSTGELFF
>TRBJ2-7|.|TRBV28|TRBD1
TGTGCCAGCAGGCGCACGGACAGGTTCTACGAGCAGTACTTC
CASRRTDRFYEQYF
>TRBJ1-4|.|TRBV21-1|.
TGTGCCAGCAGCTTACAGGAAAAACTGTTTTTT
CASSLQEKLFF
>TRBJ1-2|.|TRBV28|TRBD1
TGTGCCAGCAGTTCAATATGGCCGGGACAGGGGAATTCAGGCTACACCTTC
CASSSIWPGQGNSGYTF
>TRBJ2-7|.|TRBV19|TRBD1
TGTGCCAGTAGTATATCGTCGGGACAGGCCTACGAGCAGTACTTC
CASSISSGQAYEQYF
>TRBJ2-7|.|TRBV11-3|.
TGTGCCAGCAGCCTAAACGTCGGCGGAGCCAGCTCCTACGAGCAGTACTTC
CASSLNVGGASSYEQYF
>TRBJ1-5|.|TRBV6-6|.
TGTGCCAGCAGTTACGGGGGGAGGAATCAGCCCCAGCATTTT
CASSYGGRNQPQHF
>TRBJ1-2|.|TRBV2|.
TGTGCCAGCAAGAGTTACACCTTC
CASKSYTF
>TRBJ2-1|once|TRBV7-7|TRBD2
TGTGCTAGCAGCCAAAGACTAGCGGGATCCTACAATGAGCAGTTCTTC
CASSQRLAGSYNEQFF
>TRBJ1-2|.|TRBV30|TRBD1
TGTGCCCTCCCCAGGGACAGGGGAATGGATGGCTACACCTTC
CALPRDRGMDGYTF
>TRBJ2-7|.|TRBV6-5|.
TGTGCCAGCACCCCCCCCAGGGCTAACTCCTACGAGCAGTACTTC
CASTPPRANSYEQYF
>TRBJ2-7|.|TRBV4-1|TRBD2
TGCGCCAGCAGCCACCTACTAGCGGGTGGTGCCTTGTACGAGCAGTACTTC
CASSHLLAGGALYEQYF
>TRBJ2-7|once|TRBV2|.
TGTGCCAGCACCCCCCCTCTAGTGTGGTCCTACGAGCAGTACTTC
CASTPPLVWSYEQYF
>TRBJ2-3|.|TRBV5-1|TRBD2
TGCGCCAGCAGCATACTAGCGGGGAGCACAGATACGCAGTATTTT
CASSILAGSTDTQYF
>TRBJ1-4|.|TRBV6-5|.
TGTGCCAGCAGTTACTCGGAGGATAATGAAAAACTGTTTTTT
CASSYSEDNEKLFF
>TRBJ2-1|.|TRBV6-5|.
TGTGCCAGCAGTGATGGGGGGATTAATGAGCAGTTCTTC
CASSDGGINEQFF
>TRBJ1-5|.|TRBV7-3|.
TGTGCCAGCAGCCCCCTCGTAGGGGAAGATCAGCCCCAGCATTTT
CASSPLVGEDQPQHF
>TRBJ2-1|.|TRBV30|TRBD1
TGTGCCTGGAGTTATAGGGGGCGCCGGGAGCAGTTCTTC
CAWSYRGRREQFF
>TRBJ2-5|.|TRBV11-3|TRBD2
TGTGCCAGCAGCCTCGGACTAGCGACAGAGACCCAGTACTTC
CASSLGLATETQYF
>TRBJ1-2|.|TRBV2|TRBD1
TGTGCCAGCAGTGTTCGTGTTACAGGGGACGGTGGCTACACCTTC
CASSVRVTGDGGYTF
>TRBJ2-1|.|TRBV28|.
TGTGCCAGCAGGGGAGCGGTCCGCCCCTTCAATGAGCAGTTCTTC
CASRGAVRPFNEQFF
>TRBJ2-7|.|TRBV6-1|.
TGTGCCAGCAGTGTATTTCGAGGAAGCTCCTACGAGCAGTACTTC
CASSVFRGSSYEQYF
>TRBJ1-1|once|TRBV18|.
TGTGCCAGCTCACCTCCTACAGGGAACACTGAAGCTTTCTTT
CASSPPTGNTEAFF
>TRBJ2-1|.|TRBV11-3|TRBD2
TGTGCCAGCAGCCGAGCGGGGGGCGAACTAGCGGGGGATAATGAGCAGTTCTTC
CASSRAGGELAGDNEQFF
>TRBJ1-5|.|TRBV5-1|.
TGCGCCAGCAGCCAAGAACAGGGTGGACGGCCCCAGCATTTT
CASSQEQGGRPQHF
>TRBJ2-3|.|TRBV5-6|TRBD2
TGTGCCAGCAGCTGGGGGGGGACTGGAGTGAGAGATACGCAGTATTTT
CASSWGGTGVRDTQYF
>TRBJ1-2|.|TRBV27|TRBD1
TGTGCCAGCAGCGAATCGACAGGGCGGGTGGGAGGCTACACCTTC
CASSESTGRVGGYTF
>TRBJ1-5|.|TRBV28|TRBD1
TGTGCCAGCAGTCTAGACAGGGTAGATCAGCCCCAGCATTTT
CASSLDRVDQPQHF
>TRBJ2-5|once|TRBV5-1|.
TGCGCCAGCAGCCAAATACCCGGGACACCACAAGAGACCCAGTACTTC
CASSQIPGTPQETQYF
>TRBJ1-5|.|TRBV7-9|.
TGTGCCAGCAGCTTAGGTCTCCAGGGTAGCAATCAGCCCCAGCATTTT
CASSLGLQGSNQPQHF
>TRBJ1-2|.|TRBV5-4|.
TGTGCCAGCAGCCGAGACAGCTATGGCTACACCTTC
CASSRDSYGYTF
>TRBJ2-5|few|TRBV11-2|TRBD1
TGTGCCAGCAGCTATACAGGGGTGGAGACCCAGTACTTC
CASSYTGVETQYF
>TRBJ2-7|.|TRBV19|.
TGTGCCAGTAGTATAGCGGCGGACACTGGCTACGAGCAGTACTTC
CASSIAADTGYEQYF
>TRBJ1-3|.|TRBV19|.
TGTGCCAGTAGGCCCCAGGGGTGGTCCGGAAACACCATATATTTT
CASRPQGWSGNTIYF
>TRBJ2-3|.|TRBV6-1|.
TGTGCCAGCAGCGCCCGGGGGGATACGCAGTATTTT
CASSARGDTQYF